This T cell receptor beta chain was documented in a study of blood T cell repertoires in COVID-19. The overall study: Researchers got acute and convalescent COVID-19 samples from the United States, Italy and Spain. T cells, B-cell-depleted T cells, or PBMCs provided the cDNA or gDNA that served as material.

Germline assignment: CDR1 MNHEY and CDR2 SMNVEV (reference sequence). V was shortened by 3 bases and J by 2 bases, with 14 bases between the two germline ends. The CDR3 consists of 15 residues. Per the authors' pipeline: Estimated nucleated cell counts came from reference gene primer amplification. Method: immunoSEQ multiplex PCR; TCRdb's copy keeps in-frame clones and lacks some. D and trimming come from the DNA, and the V and J calls and clone size come from that table. The data hold about 190,000 clones, with around 90% observed a single time. What was sequenced was peripheral blood. The source of this sequence is a middle-aged man with acute or convalescent COVID-19. This sequence joins TRBV27 and TRBJ2-7; maybe TRBD2 (6 bases). CDR3 residues: CASSFAGWAAYEQYF. The CDR3, as DNA: TGTGCCAGCAGTTTTGCGGGGTGGGCTGCCTACGAGCAGTACTTC.